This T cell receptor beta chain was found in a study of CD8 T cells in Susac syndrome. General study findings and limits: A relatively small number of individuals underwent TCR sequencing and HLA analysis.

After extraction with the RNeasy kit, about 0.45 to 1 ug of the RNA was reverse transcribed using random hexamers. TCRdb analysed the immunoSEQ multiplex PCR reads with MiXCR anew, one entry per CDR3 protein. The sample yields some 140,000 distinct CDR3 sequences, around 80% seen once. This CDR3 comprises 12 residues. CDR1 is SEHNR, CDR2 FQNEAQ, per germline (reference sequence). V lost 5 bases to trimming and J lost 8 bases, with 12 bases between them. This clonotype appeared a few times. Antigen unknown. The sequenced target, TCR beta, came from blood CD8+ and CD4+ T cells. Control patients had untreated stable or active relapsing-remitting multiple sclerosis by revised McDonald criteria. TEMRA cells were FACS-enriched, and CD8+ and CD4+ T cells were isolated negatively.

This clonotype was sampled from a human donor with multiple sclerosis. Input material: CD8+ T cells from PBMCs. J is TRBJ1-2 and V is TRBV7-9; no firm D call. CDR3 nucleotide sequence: TGTGCCAGCAGCCAAGGAGGTAAAGGCTACACCTTC. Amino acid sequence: CASSQGGKGYTF.